The 19 T cell receptor beta chains reported below all come from one sample, sequenced in a study of T cells in Graves' hyperthyroidism and ophthalmopathy. Amplification yielded TCR beta CDR3 regions, with RNA transcripts as the source. The TCR CDR3 was amplified in a first-round RT-PCR using the HTBI primer set. TCRdb ran MiXCR on the multiplex PCR reads and lists one entry per CDR3 protein. The sample lists hundreds of thousands of distinct CDR3 sequences; around 14% were seen once. Sequenced material: blood. These receptors were collected from a woman between 18 and 29 years old with Graves' hyperthyroidism.

There are many counts of this clonotype. The chain has TRBV27 and TRBJ1-6, with D perhaps matching TRBD1 (5 bases). The ends were cut back, 2 bases at V and 10 bases at J, with 15 bases in the middle. CDR3 size: 15 residues. Germline V gene sequence: CDR1 MNHEY, CDR2 SMNVEV (reference sequence). CDR3 nucleotide sequence: TGTGCCAGCAGTTTAGGGGCGGCAGTCGGGTCACCCCTCCACTTT. Translating gives CASSLGAAVGSPLHF.

The J gene is TRBJ1-2, the V gene TRBV7-2; D is undetermined. The V gene lost 2 bases and the J gene lost 2 bases, with 9 bases spanning the gap. The germline gives CDR1 SGHTA, CDR2 FQGNSA. The CDR3 has 14 amino acids. This chain's CDR3 is CASSLQASNYGYTF. The CDR3 DNA reads as TGTGCCAGCAGCTTACAGGCGAGCAACTATGGCTACACCTTC. Full variable domain (missing parts from reference TRBV7-2 and TRBJ1-2): GAGVSQSPSNKVTEKGKDVELRCDPISGHTALYWYRQSLGQGLEFLIYFQGNSAPDKSGLPSDRFSAERTGGSVSTLTIQRTQQEDSAVYLCASSLQASNYGYTFGSGTRLTVV.

This clonotype was seen repeatedly, ten times or more. The chain recombines TRBV13 with TRBJ2-7; 13 bases map to TRBD2. The CDR3 is 16 amino acids. V dropped 6 bases and J dropped 3; count of bases not matched to a gene: 8. Germline V gene data show CDR1 as PRHDT and CDR2 as FYEKMQ (reference sequence). CDR3 in DNA: TGTGCCAGCAGTCCAGAGGGACTAGCGGGGATCTACGAGCAGTACTTC. Translated, it gives CASSPEGLAGIYEQYF.

Comment on this clonotype: A read error is possible here, since a much larger clone lies one base away. This sequence joins TRBV5-1 and TRBJ2-3; D is ambiguous. V dropped 3 bases and J dropped 0 bases, with 14 bases sitting between them. Germline V lookup: CDR1 SGHRS, CDR2 YFSETQ. This CDR3 region has 16 residues. DNA of the CDR3: TGCGCCAGCAGCTCTCTTCAGGCCCCAAGCACAGATACGCAGTATTTT. Translation gives CASSSLQAPSTDTQYF.

There are many counts of this clonotype. The rearrangement joins TRBV5-8 to TRBJ2-1; D remains ambiguous. The V end was cut by 0 bases, the J end by 6 bases, with 7 bases between. The CDR3 totals 13 residues. Germline V lookup: CDR1 SGHTS, CDR2 YDEGEE. CDR3 amino acids: CASSLASLNEQFF. The DNA of the CDR3 is TGTGCCAGCAGCTTGGCCTCACTCAATGAGCAGTTCTTC.

This clonotype was counted at least ten times. The chain links TRBV20-1 to TRBJ2-7, with 7 bases that match TRBD1. V lost 3 bases and J lost 3; bases outside the gene matches: 20. The CDR3 spans 18 residues. CDR1 and CDR2 (germline): DFQATT, SNEGSKA (reference sequence). CDR3 in DNA: TGCAGTGCTAGGATCGCCTTCTTCTCCGGGACAGTGAACTACGAGCAGTACTTC. Translated, it gives CSARIAFFSGTVNYEQYF.

This clonotype was counted many times. The gene calls are TRBV6-1 and TRBJ1-5; D remains unclear. The CDR3 has 14 residues. Trimming stripped 5 bases from V and 0 bases from J, with 8 bases between. Germline V gene sequence: CDR1 MNHNS, CDR2 SASEGT. CDR3 coding DNA: TGTGCCAGCAGTCCCGGGAATAGCAATCAGCCCCAGCATTTT. This encodes CASSPGNSNQPQHF.

This clonotype has at least ten counts. The J gene is TRBJ2-5, the V gene TRBV29-1; D remains ambiguous. Germline assignment: CDR1 SQVTM and CDR2 ANQGSEA. The CDR3 sequence is 13 residues long. The germline V and J ends were trimmed by 3 bases and 13 bases, with 21 bases remaining between them. For the CDR3, the DNA is TGCAGCGTTGAGGCGTCCGACGGTGATGGCGGGTACTTC. Translating gives CSVEASDGDGGYF.

CDR3 region: CASSATGEGSEKLFF. DNA for the CDR3: TGTGCCAGCAGCGCGACGGGAGAAGGGTCTGAAAAACTGTTTTTT. The chain carries TRBV9 and TRBJ1-4; no clear D. The CDR3 contains 15 residues. The germline V and J ends were trimmed by 3 bases and 7 bases, with 16 bases remaining between them. CDR1 and CDR2 from the germline V gene are SGDLS and YYNGEE.

This clonotype appeared many times. The chain combines TRBV2 with TRBJ1-1, with 9 bases aligning to TRBD1. The CDR3 runs 14 residues. Looked up from germline, CDR1 is SNHLY and CDR2 is FYNNEI. The V segment lost 7 bases and the J segment 5 bases; nucleotides outside the gene matches: 8. CDR3 nucleotides: TGTGCCAGCACTTCGACAGGGGGACAAACTGAAGCTTTCTTT. The encoded protein is CASTSTGGQTEAFF.

This clonotype showed up many times. The chain couples TRBV5-8 to TRBJ2-1; TRBD2 matches 11 bases. This CDR3 is built from 14 residues. Germline V gene data show CDR1 as SGHTS and CDR2 as YDEGEE. With V trimmed by 4 bases and J by 5 bases, 2 bases remained unmatched. The CDR3, as DNA: TGTGCCAGCAGCGGGGGACTAGCGGACAATGAGCAGTTCTTC. Its translation is CASSGGLADNEQFF.

This clonotype showed up just a few times. This chain joins TRBV15 and TRBJ2-3; the match to TRBD1 covers 7 bases. The CDR3 is made up of 13 amino acids. Germline assignment: CDR1 LNHNV and CDR2 YYDKDF (reference sequence). With 6 bases clipped from V and 8 bases from J, the junction kept 8 bases outside the gene matches. DNA for the CDR3: TGTGCCACCAGGGGACAGTGGGGTGTTACGCAGTATTTT. Amino acid sequence: CATRGQWGVTQYF.

This clonotype was counted ten times or more. The chain recombines TRBV29-1 with TRBJ2-4; D remains ambiguous. The CDR3 contains 13 residues. Germline V lookup: CDR1 SQVTM, CDR2 ANQGSEA. Between the trimmed V and J ends, which lost 7 bases and 8 bases, there was a span of 18 bases. Written as DNA, the CDR3 is TGCAGCGCCCACCCGGTGGGTGGAGACATTCAGTACTTC. It yields the protein CSAHPVGGDIQYF.

In its sample, this clonotype was seen many times. The chain combines TRBV6-2 or TRBV6-3 with TRBJ2-3; D unresolved. Germline V gives CDR1 MNHEY, CDR2 SVGEGT. Trimming shortened V by 0 bases and J by 4 bases, and 17 bases separated the two germline ends. CDR3 size: 17 residues. The chain's CDR3 is CASSYSRTPFGADTQYF. In DNA, the CDR3 is TGTGCCAGCAGTTACTCGCGGACCCCCTTTGGGGCAGATACGCAGTATTTT.

At least ten counts were recorded for this clonotype. The rearrangement links TRBV6-2 or TRBV6-3 to TRBJ2-1; D is ambiguous. In germline, CDR1 is MNHEY, CDR2 SVGEGT. V gave up 7 bases and J gave up 8 bases, with 12 bases separating them. The CDR3 extends over 12 amino acids. The CDR3 region has the DNA TGTGCCAGCACCCTGTTTGGTGATGAGCAGTTCTTC. Translation: CASTLFGDEQFF.

This sequence joins TRBV7-9 and TRBJ1-2; D remains unclear. Trimming cost V 4 bases and J 3 bases, with 15 bases left between them. There are 15 residues in the CDR3. Germline CDR1 reads SEHNR; CDR2 reads FQNEAQ (reference sequence). The CDR3, as DNA: TGTGCCAGCAGCTCATCCTCAGTACCCGACTATGGCTACACCTTC. It specifies CASSSSSVPDYGYTF. The full variable domain, in which reference TRBV7-9 and TRBJ1-2 provide the parts outside the CDR3, is DTGVSQNPRHKITKRGQNVTFRCDPISEHNRLYWYRQTLGQGPEFLTYFQNEAQLEKSRLLSDRFSAERPKGSFSTLEIQRTEQGDSAMYLCASSSSSVPDYGYTFGSGTRLTVV.

This clonotype appeared many times. This chain links TRBV7-2 with TRBJ1-2; D remains ambiguous. This CDR3 has 13 amino acids. Trimming removed 5 bases from V and 7 bases from J, with 14 bases in between. CDR1 and CDR2 from the germline V gene are SGHTA and FQGNSA. This CDR3 is CASSLMQGSGYTF. DNA of the CDR3: TGTGCCAGCAGCCTAATGCAAGGGAGTGGCTACACCTTC.

The CDR3 protein is CAWSVPPVPQYF. CDR3 nucleotides: TGTGCCTGGAGTGTACCCCCAGTCCCCCAGTACTTC. The rearrangement links TRBV30 to TRBJ2-5; D remains ambiguous. The germline V gene encodes CDR1 GTSNPN and CDR2 SVGIG (reference sequence). CDR3 size: 12 residues. The germline V and J ends were trimmed by 0 bases and 9 bases, with 11 bases remaining between them. Full variable domain (remainder filled in from reference TRBV30 and TRBJ2-5): SQTIHQWPATLVQPVGSPLSLECTVEGTSNPNLYWYRQAAGRGLQLLFYSVGIGQISSEVPQNLSASRPQDRQFILSSKKLLLSDSGFYLCAWSVPPVPQYFGPGTRLLVL.

This clonotype was seen at least ten times. The chain joins TRBV20-1 to TRBJ1-5; no definite D call. This CDR3 is 15 amino acids long. V lost 2 bases and J 1 base, leaving 12 bases between the germline ends. Per germline, CDR1 DFQATT and CDR2 SNEGSKA (reference sequence). DNA for the CDR3: TGCAGTGCTAGATCCGGGCGGATCAGCAATCAGCCCCAGCATTTT. Protein: CSARSGRISNQPQHF.